This T cell receptor (beta chain) was sequenced in a study of spatial heterogeneity in lung cancer. Study overall: Detection consistently yielded more beta chains than alpha chains.

This clonotype was seen at least ten times. Time point in this sample: sample taken at primary tumor resection. The study sequenced unsorted whole RNA from tumor, nontumor lung or frozen PBMC. V shed 6 bases and J 4 bases; nucleotides not matched to a gene: 8. The CDR3 is 14 residues long. Germline assignment: CDR1 SNHLY and CDR2 FYNNEI. Each CDR3 protein gets one entry after TCRdb re-called the 5' RACE reads with MiXCR. This table has several thousand distinct CDR3 sequences, 3% to 5% appearing once. This chain connects TRBV2 to TRBJ2-7; TRBD2 matches at 8 bases. The receptor's source is a female donor with early-stage non-small cell lung cancer. Sequences were derived from normal lung tissue next to the tumor, sampled at surgery. CDR3 bases: TGTGCCAGCAGCCCGGGACTAGGGGGGTACGAGCAGTACTTC. It translates to CASSPGLGGYEQYF. Combining the CDR3 with reference TRBV2 and TRBJ2-7 gives the whole variable domain EPEVTQTPSHQVTQMGQEVILRCVPISNHLYFYWYRQILGQKVEFLVSFYNNEISEKSEIFDDQFSVERPDGSNFTLKIRSTKLEDSAMYFCASSPGLGGYEQYFGPGTRLTVT.